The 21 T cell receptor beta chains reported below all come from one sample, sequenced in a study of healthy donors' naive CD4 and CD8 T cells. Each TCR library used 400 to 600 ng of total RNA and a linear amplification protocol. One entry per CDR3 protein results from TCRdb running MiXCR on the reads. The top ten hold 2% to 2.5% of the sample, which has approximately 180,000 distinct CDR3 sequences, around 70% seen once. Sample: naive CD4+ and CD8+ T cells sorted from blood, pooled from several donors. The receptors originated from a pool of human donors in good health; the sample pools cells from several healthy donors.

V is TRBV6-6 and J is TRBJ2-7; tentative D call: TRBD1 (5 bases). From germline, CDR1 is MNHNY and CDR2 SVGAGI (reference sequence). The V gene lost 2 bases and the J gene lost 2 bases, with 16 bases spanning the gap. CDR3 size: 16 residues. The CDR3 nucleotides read TGTGCCAGCAGTTACGGTGGGGCTGGCACACCCTACGAGCAGTACTTC. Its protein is CASSYGGAGTPYEQYF.

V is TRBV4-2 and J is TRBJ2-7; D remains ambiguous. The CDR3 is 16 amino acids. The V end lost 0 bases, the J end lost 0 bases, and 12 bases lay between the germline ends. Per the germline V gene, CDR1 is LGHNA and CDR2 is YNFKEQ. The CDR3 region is CASSQEVDRSSYEQYF. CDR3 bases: TGTGCCAGCAGCCAAGAAGTCGACCGCAGCTCCTACGAGCAGTACTTC.

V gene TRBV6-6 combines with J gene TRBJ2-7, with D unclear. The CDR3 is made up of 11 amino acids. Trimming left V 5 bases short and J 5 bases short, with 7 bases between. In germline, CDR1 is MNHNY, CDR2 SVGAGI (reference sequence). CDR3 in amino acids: CASSPSNEQYF. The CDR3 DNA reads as TGTGCCAGCAGTCCATCGAACGAGCAGTACTTC.

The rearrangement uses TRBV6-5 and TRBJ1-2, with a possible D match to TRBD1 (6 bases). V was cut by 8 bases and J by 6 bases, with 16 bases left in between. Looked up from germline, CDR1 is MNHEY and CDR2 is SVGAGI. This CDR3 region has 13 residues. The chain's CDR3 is CASQTDPGDGYTF. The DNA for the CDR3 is TGTGCCAGCCAAACAGACCCAGGGGATGGCTACACCTTC.

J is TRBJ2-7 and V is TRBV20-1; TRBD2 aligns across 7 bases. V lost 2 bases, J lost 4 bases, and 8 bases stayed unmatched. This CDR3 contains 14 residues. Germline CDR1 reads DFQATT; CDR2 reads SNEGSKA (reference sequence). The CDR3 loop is CSARTGTIRYEQYF. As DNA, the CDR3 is TGCAGTGCTAGAACCGGGACTATCCGATACGAGCAGTACTTC.

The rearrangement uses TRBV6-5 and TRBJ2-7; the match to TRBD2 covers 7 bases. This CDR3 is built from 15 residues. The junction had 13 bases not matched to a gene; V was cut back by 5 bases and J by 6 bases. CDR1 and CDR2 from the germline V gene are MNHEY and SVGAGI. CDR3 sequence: CASSQRDPQVREQYF. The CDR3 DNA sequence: TGTGCCAGCAGTCAGCGGGACCCCCAGGTCCGCGAGCAGTACTTC.

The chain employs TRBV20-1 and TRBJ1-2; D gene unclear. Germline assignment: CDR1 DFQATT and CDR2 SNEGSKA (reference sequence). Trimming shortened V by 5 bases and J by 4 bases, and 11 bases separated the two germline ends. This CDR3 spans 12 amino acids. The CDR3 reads CSASETVYGYTF. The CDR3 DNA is TGCAGTGCTTCGGAGACGGTCTATGGCTACACCTTC.

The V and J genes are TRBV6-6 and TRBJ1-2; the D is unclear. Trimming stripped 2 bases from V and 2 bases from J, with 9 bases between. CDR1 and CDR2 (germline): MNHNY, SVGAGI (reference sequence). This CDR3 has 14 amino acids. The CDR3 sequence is CASSYELGNYGYTF. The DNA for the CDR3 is TGTGCCAGCAGTTACGAGTTGGGCAACTATGGCTACACCTTC.

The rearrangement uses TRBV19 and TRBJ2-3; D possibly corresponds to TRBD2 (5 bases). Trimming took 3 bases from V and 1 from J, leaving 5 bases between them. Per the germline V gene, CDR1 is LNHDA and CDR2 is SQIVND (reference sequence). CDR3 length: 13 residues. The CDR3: CASSMEGTDTQYF. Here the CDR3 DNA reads TGTGCCAGTAGTATGGAGGGCACAGATACGCAGTATTTT.

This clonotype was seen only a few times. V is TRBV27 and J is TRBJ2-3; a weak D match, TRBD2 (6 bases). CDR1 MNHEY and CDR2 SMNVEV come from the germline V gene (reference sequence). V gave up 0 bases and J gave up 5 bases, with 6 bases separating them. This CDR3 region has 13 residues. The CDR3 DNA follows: TGTGCCAGCAGTTTATCGGAGGGAGATACGCAGTATTTT. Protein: CASSLSEGDTQYF.

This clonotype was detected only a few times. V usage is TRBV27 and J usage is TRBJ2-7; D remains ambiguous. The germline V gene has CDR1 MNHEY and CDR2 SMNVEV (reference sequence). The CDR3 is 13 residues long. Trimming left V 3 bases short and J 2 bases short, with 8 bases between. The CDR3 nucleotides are TGTGCCAGCAGTTTGCGTCGGACCTACGAGCAGTACTTC. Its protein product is CASSLRRTYEQYF.

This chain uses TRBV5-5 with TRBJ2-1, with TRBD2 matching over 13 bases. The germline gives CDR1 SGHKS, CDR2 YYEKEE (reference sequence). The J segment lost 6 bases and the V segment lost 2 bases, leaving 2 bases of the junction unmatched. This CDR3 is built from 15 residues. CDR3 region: CASSFRLAGGNEQFF. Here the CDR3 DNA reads TGTGCCAGCAGCTTCCGACTAGCGGGGGGCAATGAGCAGTTCTTC.

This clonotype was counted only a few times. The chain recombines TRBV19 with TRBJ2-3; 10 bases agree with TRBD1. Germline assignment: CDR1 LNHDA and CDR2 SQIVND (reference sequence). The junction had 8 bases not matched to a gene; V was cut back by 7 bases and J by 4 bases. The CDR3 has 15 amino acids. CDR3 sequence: CASTTRDRGPDTQYF. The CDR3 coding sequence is TGTGCCAGTACCACCCGGGACAGGGGTCCAGATACGCAGTATTTT.

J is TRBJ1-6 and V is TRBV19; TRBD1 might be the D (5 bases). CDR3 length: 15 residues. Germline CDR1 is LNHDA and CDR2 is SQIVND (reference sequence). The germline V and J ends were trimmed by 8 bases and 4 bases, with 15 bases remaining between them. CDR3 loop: CASRPDSTYNSPLHF. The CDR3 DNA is TGTGCCAGTCGCCCCGACAGCACTTATAATTCACCCCTCCACTTT.

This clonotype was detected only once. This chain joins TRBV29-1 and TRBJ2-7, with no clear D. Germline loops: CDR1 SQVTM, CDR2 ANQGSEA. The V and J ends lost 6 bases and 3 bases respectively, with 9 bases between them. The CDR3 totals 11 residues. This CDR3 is CSVGLDYEQYF. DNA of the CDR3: TGCAGCGTCGGGCTCGACTACGAGCAGTACTTC.

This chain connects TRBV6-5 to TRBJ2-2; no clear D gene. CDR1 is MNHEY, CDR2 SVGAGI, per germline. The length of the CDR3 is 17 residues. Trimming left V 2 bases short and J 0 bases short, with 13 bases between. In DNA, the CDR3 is TGTGCCAGCAGTTACAGCGCACTACCAACGAACACCGGGGAGCTGTTTTTT. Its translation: CASSYSALPTNTGELFF.

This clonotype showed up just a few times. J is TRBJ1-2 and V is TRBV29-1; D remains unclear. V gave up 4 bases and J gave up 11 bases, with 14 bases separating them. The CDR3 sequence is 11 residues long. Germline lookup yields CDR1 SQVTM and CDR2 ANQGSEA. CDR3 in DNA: TGCAGCGTTGTCGAGTTTCAGGATTACACCTTC. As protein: CSVVEFQDYTF.

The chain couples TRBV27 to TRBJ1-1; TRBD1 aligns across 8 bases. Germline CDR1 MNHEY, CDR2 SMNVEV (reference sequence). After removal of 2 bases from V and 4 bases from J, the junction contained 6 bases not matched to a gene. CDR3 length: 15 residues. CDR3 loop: CASSLVRGHGTEAFF. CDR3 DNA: TGTGCCAGCAGTTTAGTCAGGGGGCACGGCACTGAAGCTTTCTTT.

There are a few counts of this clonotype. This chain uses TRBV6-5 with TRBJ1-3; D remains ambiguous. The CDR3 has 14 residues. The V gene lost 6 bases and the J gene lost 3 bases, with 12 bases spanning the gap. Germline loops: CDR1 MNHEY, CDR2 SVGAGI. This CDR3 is CASSLSGNGNTIYF. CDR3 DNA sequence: TGTGCCAGCAGCCTTTCGGGGAATGGAAACACCATATATTTT.

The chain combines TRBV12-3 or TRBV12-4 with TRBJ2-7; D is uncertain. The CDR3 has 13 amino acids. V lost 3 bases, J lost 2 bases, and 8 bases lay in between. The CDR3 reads CASSLGSAYEQYF. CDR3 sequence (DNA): TGTGCCAGCAGTTTGGGCAGTGCCTACGAGCAGTACTTC.

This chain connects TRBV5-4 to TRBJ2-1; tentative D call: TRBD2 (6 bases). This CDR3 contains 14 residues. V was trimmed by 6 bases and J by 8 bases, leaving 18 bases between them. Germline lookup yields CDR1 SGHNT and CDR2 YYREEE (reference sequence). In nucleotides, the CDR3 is TGTGCCAGCACCCCCGATGCGGGGATCGATGAGCAGTTCTTC. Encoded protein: CASTPDAGIDEQFF.